Listed below are T cell receptor beta chains from one sample, sequenced in a study of blood T cell repertoires in COVID-19. Assay used: immunoSEQ multiplex PCR; TCRdb lists only in-frame clones, some missing. The table lists 85,000 to 100,000 clones, less than 85% of them singletons, with 20% to 25% in the top ten. Sequencing used peripheral blood. These receptors all come from a human donor in a cohort sampled during active COVID-19. Each CDR3 is given without its conserved first and last residue.

v_gene: TRBV2; j_gene: TRBJ2-3; CDR3aa: ASSLAGGWSDTQY
v_gene: TRBV10-3; j_gene: TRBJ2-7; CDR3aa: AISEGQGARREQY
v_gene: TRBV3-1/TRBV3-2; j_gene: TRBJ1-1; CDR3aa: ASSPRATNTEAF
v_gene: TRBV7-3; j_gene: TRBJ2-3; CDR3aa: ASSRSGGGKTDTQY
v_gene: TRBV6-5; j_gene: TRBJ2-1; CDR3aa: ASRLAGSHNEQF
v_gene: TRBV2; j_gene: TRBJ2-5; CDR3aa: ASSPQEGWGETQY
v_gene: TRBV11-2; j_gene: TRBJ1-1; CDR3aa: ASSLYAGGLGTEAF
v_gene: TRBV29-1; j_gene: TRBJ1-1; CDR3aa: SVGGGQGYAEAF
v_gene: TRBV24-1; j_gene: TRBJ2-1; CDR3aa: ATSGGAGGQF
v_gene: TRBV29-1; j_gene: TRBJ2-3; CDR3aa: SGGRPPSDTQY
v_gene: TRBV5-1; j_gene: TRBJ2-1; CDR3aa: ASSFTSGTDEQF
v_gene: TRBV2; j_gene: TRBJ1-5; CDR3aa: ASSLQGISNQPQH
v_gene: TRBV10-2; j_gene: TRBJ1-6; CDR3aa: ASSEMGGGSPLH
v_gene: TRBV27; j_gene: TRBJ1-2; CDR3aa: ASSPPAGRTGYGYT
v_gene: TRBV18; j_gene: TRBJ2-3; CDR3aa: ASSPTSQRTDTQY
v_gene: TRBV6-5; j_gene: TRBJ2-7; CDR3aa: ASSSGADRSSYEQY
v_gene: TRBV6-1; j_gene: TRBJ2-7; CDR3aa: ASSGYRDRVPYEQY
v_gene: TRBV10-2; j_gene: TRBJ1-5; CDR3aa: ASSDPGQGSQPQH
v_gene: TRBV7-6; j_gene: TRBJ2-2; CDR3aa: ASSLAQGAQGGELF
v_gene: TRBV6-5; j_gene: TRBJ1-3; CDR3aa: ASSQGRGNTIY
v_gene: TRBV7-6; j_gene: TRBJ1-3; CDR3aa: ASSTFTTGANSGNTIY
v_gene: TRBV5-1; j_gene: TRBJ1-1; CDR3aa: ASSLAYDRAATEAF
v_gene: TRBV15; j_gene: TRBJ1-1; CDR3aa: ATSRDRGLPNTEAF
v_gene: TRBV6-2/TRBV6-3; j_gene: TRBJ2-7; CDR3aa: ASSSFELAGGEQY
v_gene: TRBV10-3; j_gene: TRBJ1-4; CDR3aa: AISDRGHEKLF
v_gene: TRBV18; j_gene: TRBJ2-1; CDR3aa: ASSPRFLAGGLGNEQF
v_gene: TRBV18; j_gene: TRBJ1-1; CDR3aa: ASSGGQGNTEAF
v_gene: TRBV6-5; j_gene: TRBJ1-5; CDR3aa: ASSYRGQGPSWPQH
v_gene: TRBV29-1; j_gene: TRBJ2-7; CDR3aa: SVTDRGSSYEQY
v_gene: TRBV27; j_gene: TRBJ1-4; CDR3aa: ASSFSGTATNEKLF
v_gene: TRBV3-1/TRBV3-2; j_gene: TRBJ2-7; CDR3aa: ASSQEAGWEQY
v_gene: TRBV29-1; j_gene: TRBJ2-2; CDR3aa: SVTTGNTGELF
v_gene: TRBV6-5; j_gene: TRBJ2-1; CDR3aa: ASSYRGTSGSNEQF
v_gene: TRBV5-1; j_gene: TRBJ2-3; CDR3aa: ASRGLGLSTDTQY
v_gene: TRBV12-5; j_gene: TRBJ2-1; CDR3aa: ASGLVRDGEILTYNEQF
v_gene: TRBV18; j_gene: TRBJ1-6; CDR3aa: ASSLGTGIFNSSPLH
v_gene: TRBV5-4; j_gene: TRBJ1-3; CDR3aa: ASSDRGYGNTIY
v_gene: TRBV27; j_gene: TRBJ2-3; CDR3aa: ASSFSGRGSTQY